A single T cell receptor (beta chain) is shown here with its context. The data stem from a study of blood T cell repertoires in COVID-19. Study as a whole: Acute and convalescent COVID-19 samples came from the United States, Italy and Spain. T cells, B-cell-depleted T cells, or PBMCs provided the cDNA or gDNA that served as material.

Authors' data handling: The authors estimated nucleated cell counts from reference gene primer amplification. Method: immunoSEQ multiplex PCR; TCRdb's copy keeps in-frame clones and lacks some. V and J calls and clone size follow that table, whereas D and trimming were derived from the DNA. The sample gives about 60,000 clones, roughly 88% of which show up once; about 18% is in the top ten. With 6 bases clipped from V and 6 bases from J, the junction kept 8 bases outside the gene matches. This CDR3 comprises 13 residues. Germline V CDR1 and CDR2: SGHVS, FQNEAQ. The TCR was taken from a woman aged 80 or over with active COVID-19. Sequencing used peripheral blood. The J gene is TRBJ2-7, the V gene TRBV7-8; TRBD1 matches at 7 bases. CDR3 residues: CASRTRQGGEQYF. The CDR3 DNA reads TGTGCCAGCAGGACTCGACAGGGCGGCGAGCAGTACTTC.